What follows are 29 T cell receptor beta chains derived from one specimen sequenced in a study of blood T cell repertoires in COVID-19. Only in-frame clones appear in the TCRdb table, and some are missing; sequencing was by immunoSEQ multiplex PCR. Here the sample spans about 160,000 clones, roughly 90% being singletons. The sequencing input was peripheral blood. The origin of the receptors is a woman between 55 and 75 years old who had recovered from COVID-19.

This chain uses TRBV10-1 with TRBJ1-3; D remains ambiguous. This CDR3 contains 16 residues. Germline V gene lookup returns CDR1 WNHNN and CDR2 SYGVQD (reference sequence). The V gene lost 3 bases and the J gene lost 0 bases, with 12 bases spanning the gap. This CDR3 reads CASSEFSAGSGNTIYF. CDR3 in DNA: TGCGCCAGCAGTGAATTCTCGGCAGGCTCTGGAAACACCATATATTTT.

This chain uses TRBV27 with TRBJ1-1, with TRBD1 as a possible D gene (5 bases). The length of the CDR3 is 13 residues. The V gene lost 8 bases and the J gene lost 3 bases, with 13 bases spanning the gap. From germline, CDR1 is MNHEY and CDR2 SMNVEV (reference sequence). As DNA, the CDR3 is TGTGCCAGCGGGGGGGTTCAGGACACTGAAGCTTTCTTT. This gives the protein CASGGVQDTEAFF.

The chain has TRBV5-1 and TRBJ2-3; D possibly corresponds to TRBD2 (5 bases). CDR3 size: 16 residues. The V and J ends lost 2 bases and 0 bases respectively, with 13 bases between them. Germline V gene lookup returns CDR1 SGHRS and CDR2 YFSETQ. In nucleotides, the CDR3 is TGCGCCAGCAGCTTTGCGGGCGTGTCTAGCACAGATACGCAGTATTTT. Protein product: CASSFAGVSSTDTQYF.

V and J are TRBV6-5 and TRBJ1-2, with D uncertain. The CDR3 runs 15 residues. Trimming left V 0 bases short and J 4 bases short, with 12 bases between. In germline, CDR1 is MNHEY, CDR2 SVGAGI. The CDR3 region is CASSYSSTPGYGYTF. The CDR3 region has the DNA TGTGCCAGCAGTTACTCGAGCACTCCAGGCTATGGCTACACCTTC.

This clone turned up a few times. The chain couples TRBV4-2 to TRBJ2-3; TRBD1 aligns across 11 bases. In germline, CDR1 is LGHNA, CDR2 YNFKEQ. The ends lost 0 bases at V and 4 bases at J; junction bases unmatched: 3. This CDR3 spans 16 amino acids. The CDR3 protein is CASSQEWTGGPDTQYF. The CDR3 DNA is TGTGCCAGCAGCCAAGAATGGACAGGGGGCCCAGATACGCAGTATTTT.

The V call is TRBV4-3, the J call TRBJ2-1; weak D call: TRBD2 (5 bases). Germline lookup yields CDR1 LGHNA and CDR2 YSLEER. This CDR3 has 17 amino acids. V lost 2 bases and J lost 0, with 14 bases in between. The CDR3 region has the DNA TGCGCCAGCAGCCAAACCTCTACCGGGGTCTCCTACAATGAGCAGTTCTTC. It translates to CASSQTSTGVSYNEQFF.

The chain employs TRBV29-1 and TRBJ2-5, with D perhaps matching TRBD2 (6 bases). The length of the CDR3 is 14 residues. The germline V gene encodes CDR1 SQVTM and CDR2 ANQGSEA. Trimming left V 7 bases short and J 0 bases short, with 15 bases between. The CDR3 protein is CSAAGGANQETQYF. The DNA for the CDR3 is TGCAGCGCGGCCGGGGGTGCCAACCAAGAGACCCAGTACTTC.

The rearrangement joins TRBV4-2 to TRBJ2-1; 14 nucleotides align to TRBD2. The CDR3 spans 16 residues. The germline CDR1 and CDR2 sequences are LGHNA and YNFKEQ. Losses at the gene ends were 2 bases for V and 7 bases for J; bases not matched to a gene: 4. The CDR3 region is CASSQPGTSGGNEQFF. The CDR3 DNA follows: TGTGCCAGCAGCCAACCAGGGACTAGCGGGGGTAATGAGCAGTTCTTC.

The chain recombines TRBV2 with TRBJ1-6; maybe TRBD1 (6 bases). Trimming took 4 bases from V and 0 from J, leaving 10 bases between them. In germline, CDR1 is SNHLY, CDR2 FYNNEI. The CDR3 runs to 16 residues. The CDR3 DNA reads TGTGCCAGCAGTGCTCGGGGGGCCTCCTATAATTCACCCCTCCACTTT. Residues: CASSARGASYNSPLHF.

The chain recombines TRBV6-1 with TRBJ1-2, with D possibly being TRBD1 (6 bases). Trimming stripped 3 bases from V and 4 bases from J, with 9 bases between. Germline CDR1 and CDR2: MNHNS and SASEGT. CDR3 length: 13 amino acids. This CDR3 reads CASSEAGVYGYTF. CDR3 in DNA: TGTGCCAGCAGTGAGGCAGGGGTCTATGGCTACACCTTC.

The V and J genes are TRBV6-5 and TRBJ1-4, with 8 bases lining up with TRBD1. The V and J ends lost 5 bases and 11 bases, in that order; junction bases with no gene match: 7. Germline assignment: CDR1 MNHEY and CDR2 SVGAGI. The CDR3 has 13 amino acids. The CDR3 protein is CASSIPGTGKLFF. CDR3 nucleotide sequence: TGTGCCAGCAGTATCCCCGGGACAGGTAAACTGTTTTTT.

This chain uses TRBV19 with TRBJ2-2; D may be TRBD2 (7 bases). Trimming took off 8 bases at V and 6 bases at J, with 16 bases between the two ends. CDR1 and CDR2 from the germline V gene are LNHDA and SQIVND (reference sequence). CDR3 length: 14 residues. The DNA of the CDR3 is TGTGCCAGTGACCGGGGGGCCTTCGCCGGGGAGCTGTTTTTT. It specifies CASDRGAFAGELFF.

This rearrangement joins TRBV10-3 to TRBJ2-7; 9 nucleotides line up with TRBD1. Trimming at V came to 4 bases and at J to 2 bases, leaving 0 bases not matched to a gene. Germline CDR1 reads ENHRY; CDR2 reads SYGVKD. The CDR3 contains 13 residues. The CDR3 spells CAISGTGAYEQYF. The CDR3 DNA follows: TGTGCCATCAGTGGGACAGGGGCCTACGAGCAGTACTTC.

The V and J genes are TRBV13 and TRBJ2-3, with 9 nucleotides matching TRBD2. The CDR3 has 16 amino acids. CDR1 and CDR2 (germline): PRHDT, FYEKMQ (reference sequence). V shed 2 bases and J 3 bases; nucleotides not matched to a gene: 6. CDR3 protein: CASSLRAGGQTDTQYF. The CDR3 DNA is TGTGCCAGCAGCTTAAGGGCGGGGGGGCAAACAGATACGCAGTATTTT.

The chain couples TRBV3-1 (or the pseudogene TRBV3-2) to TRBJ2-7, with 8 bases that match TRBD1. V was pared by 3 bases and J by 11 bases, with 9 bases of the junction left unmatched. Looked up from germline, CDR1 is LGHDT and CDR2 is YNNKEL (reference sequence). The CDR3 sequence is 13 residues long. The CDR3 spells CASSQGTGGKKYF. The CDR3 DNA sequence: TGTGCCAGCAGCCAGGGGACAGGAGGGAAGAAGTACTTC.

CDR3 DNA sequence: TGTGCCAGCAGCTTAAACCCGGGTTCCTACAATGAGCAGTTCTTC. This translates into CASSLNPGSYNEQFF. The chain joins TRBV11-2 to TRBJ2-1; D remains unclear. Between the trimmed V and J ends, which lost 2 bases and 1 base, there was a span of 9 bases. Germline CDR1 and CDR2: SGHAT and FQNNGV. The CDR3 totals 15 residues.

This sequence joins TRBV3-1 (or the pseudogene TRBV3-2) and TRBJ1-1; maybe TRBD1 (6 bases). Between the trimmed V and J ends, which lost 3 bases and 13 bases, there was a span of 12 bases. The CDR3 contains 11 residues. In germline, CDR1 is LGHDT, CDR2 YNNKEL (reference sequence). This chain's CDR3 is CASSHRGFVFF. Written as DNA, the CDR3 is TGTGCCAGCAGCCATAGGGGGTTCGTTTTCTTT.

The chain is built from TRBV2 and TRBJ2-5; TRBD1 matches 9 bases. This CDR3 is 16 amino acids long. The J segment lost 4 bases and the V segment lost 6 bases, leaving 12 bases of the junction unmatched. Per the germline V gene, CDR1 is SNHLY and CDR2 is FYNNEI. The DNA for the CDR3 is TGTGCCAGCAGATATGATTCCGGGACAGGGAGAGAGACCCAGTACTTC. It translates to CASRYDSGTGRETQYF.

This chain uses TRBV9 with TRBJ2-1, with 10 bases identical to TRBD2. The length of the CDR3 is 17 residues. Germline trimming cut 0 bases from V and 8 bases from J; bases unmatched to any gene: 11. Germline CDR1 SGDLS, CDR2 YYNGEE. The CDR3 reads CASSVGAGGGPVDEQFF. As DNA, the CDR3 is TGTGCCAGCAGCGTAGGAGCGGGGGGGGGCCCCGTCGATGAGCAGTTCTTC.

The table lists this clone with a few counts. The chain carries TRBV3-1 (or the pseudogene TRBV3-2) and TRBJ2-7; 7 positions match TRBD2. V lost 4 bases, J lost 5 bases, and 11 bases stayed unmatched. Germline V gene data show CDR1 as LGHDT and CDR2 as YNNKEL (reference sequence). The CDR3 has 15 residues. CDR3 loop: CASSPSGGRRNEQYF. The CDR3, as DNA: TGTGCCAGCAGCCCGTCCGGGGGGAGGAGGAACGAGCAGTACTTC.

This chain joins TRBV1 and TRBJ2-7; the D call TRBD2 from the table was never checked on the DNA. TRBV1 is listed as a pseudogene. The CDR3 consists of 19 residues. The CDR3 sequence is CTSSAREARGPPPSYEQYF. The DNA of the CDR3 is TGCACCAGCAGCGCTAGGGAAGCGCGAGGGCCCCCTCCCTCCTACGAGCAGTACTTC.

The rearrangement joins TRBV25-1 to TRBJ1-6; 9 nucleotides align to TRBD1. V lost 2 bases to trimming and J lost 14 bases; unmatched junction nucleotides: 10. The CDR3 is 15 residues long. Germline CDR1 reads MGHDK; CDR2 reads SYGVNS. The CDR3 bases are TGTGCCAGCAGTGAAGCGGGTACAGGGGGCAGGGCCCTCCACTTT. Its translation: CASSEAGTGGRALHF.

The chain has TRBV16 and TRBJ1-4; tentatively, D is TRBD1 (6 bases). Trimming left V 1 base short and J 8 bases short, with 11 bases between. The CDR3 spans 14 residues. Germline V gene sequence: CDR1 KGHSY, CDR2 FQNENV. The CDR3: CASSQYREGEKLFF. In DNA, the CDR3 is TGTGCCAGCAGCCAATACAGGGAAGGAGAAAAACTGTTTTTT. The whole variable domain, remainder taken from reference TRBV16 and TRBJ1-4, is GEEVAQTPKHLVRGEGQKAKLYCAPIKGHSYVFWYQQVLKNEFKFLISFQNENVFDETGMPKERFSAKCLPNSPCSLEIQATKLEDSAVYFCASSQYREGEKLFFGSGTQLSVL.

The rearrangement joins TRBV10-1 to TRBJ2-3; 7 bases are a match to TRBD2. CDR1 is WNHNN and CDR2 is SYGVQD in the germline V gene (reference sequence). V dropped 6 bases and J dropped 4; count of bases not matched to a gene: 7. This CDR3 has 14 amino acids. Here the CDR3 reads CASSPGAGSDTQYF. The CDR3 DNA is TGCGCCAGCAGCCCCGGAGCGGGGTCAGATACGCAGTATTTT.

The J gene is TRBJ2-1, the V gene TRBV20-1; 11 bases line up with TRBD2. The germline V gene has CDR1 DFQATT and CDR2 SNEGSKA (reference sequence). This CDR3 is 11 amino acids long. The V gene end was trimmed by 3 bases and the J gene end by 12 bases; junction bases not matched to a gene: 1. In DNA form, the CDR3 reads TGCAGTGCTAGTCTAGCGGGGGGGCAGTTCTTC. Protein product: CSASLAGGQFF.

V and J are TRBV19 and TRBJ1-5, with D maybe TRBD1 (5 bases). The germline CDR1 and CDR2 sequences are LNHDA and SQIVND (reference sequence). CDR3 length: 13 amino acids. Between the trimmed V and J ends, which lost 7 bases and 9 bases, there was a span of 16 bases. The CDR3 loop is CASTSRGVAPQHF. CDR3 DNA: TGTGCCAGTACCTCACGGGGGGTGGCGCCCCAGCATTTT.

This sequence joins TRBV6-5 and TRBJ1-5; the match to TRBD1 covers 8 bases. Germline CDR1 MNHEY, CDR2 SVGAGI. This CDR3 region has 15 residues. V shed 0 bases, J shed 2 bases, and the junction held 0 bases outside the gene matches. The CDR3 sequence: CASSYSQGGNQPQHF. DNA for the CDR3: TGTGCCAGCAGTTACTCACAGGGGGGCAATCAGCCCCAGCATTTT.

This chain links TRBV9 with TRBJ1-2, with TRBD1 identical over 8 bases. V was clipped by 2 bases and J by 4 bases; unmatched bases: 4. This CDR3 region has 14 residues. Germline values: CDR1 SGDLS, CDR2 YYNGEE. CDR3 DNA sequence: TGTGCCAGCAGCGTTGGACAGGGTTTCTATGGCTACACCTTC. Protein: CASSVGQGFYGYTF.

CDR3 sequence reads: CASSDGLGRGRPYEQYF. The CDR3, as DNA: TGTGCCAGCAGTGACGGACTAGGGCGAGGGAGACCCTACGAGCAGTACTTC. The chain couples TRBV2 to TRBJ2-7, with TRBD2 identical over 7 bases. Germline lookup yields CDR1 SNHLY and CDR2 FYNNEI. This CDR3 spans 17 amino acids. V lost 3 bases and J lost 2; bases outside the gene matches: 13.